Listed below are T cell receptor beta chains from one sample, sequenced in a study of cytomegalovirus exposure and HLA in healthy donors. Clones were read by immunoSEQ multiplex PCR, and TCRdb kept only the in-frame ones, dropping some. The sample has under 150,000 clones, roughly 72% seen once. The sequenced material came from PBMCs. The receptor set was obtained from a woman aged 45-60 years in good health and CMV-seronegative. CDR3s include the opening cysteine and the closing phenylalanine or tryptophan. D genes are given only for firm matches. Not every row has a clone size; where given, it reads once, few, many or a size class.

V gene: TRBV7-7
D gene: -
J gene: TRBJ2-7
CDR3 length: 15
clone size: -
CDR3 protein: CASSQRVGAVYEQYF
CDR3 DNA: TGTGCTAGCAGCCAGCGGGTTGGGGCCGTCTACGAGCAGTACTTC

V gene: TRBV9
D gene: TRBD2
J gene: TRBJ2-5
CDR3 length: 16
clone size: -
CDR3 protein: CASSVVGGRGVETQYF
CDR3 DNA: TGTGCCAGCAGCGTAGTGGGCGGGAGGGGAGTAGAGACCCAGTACTTC

V gene: TRBV29-1
D gene: -
J gene: TRBJ2-5
CDR3 length: 14
clone size: -
CDR3 protein: CSVENLLAPETQYF
CDR3 DNA: TGCAGCGTTGAAAACCTTTTAGCCCCAGAGACCCAGTACTTC

V gene: TRBV6-4
D gene: -
J gene: TRBJ2-1
CDR3 length: 16
clone size: -
CDR3 protein: CASSVERGMGNNEQFF
CDR3 DNA: TGTGCCAGCAGTGTGGAACGGGGAATGGGGAACAATGAGCAGTTCTTC

V gene: TRBV27
D gene: -
J gene: TRBJ1-2
CDR3 length: 15
clone size: -
CDR3 protein: CASSAQGKADYGYTF
CDR3 DNA: TGTGCCAGCAGTGCGCAGGGGAAGGCGGACTATGGCTACACCTTC

V gene: TRBV5-1
D gene: TRBD1
J gene: TRBJ2-7
CDR3 length: 15
clone size: -
CDR3 protein: CASSLLRTGEYEQYF
CDR3 DNA: TGCGCCAGCAGCTTGCTCCGGACAGGGGAATACGAGCAGTACTTC

V gene: TRBV29-1
D gene: TRBD1
J gene: TRBJ2-7
CDR3 length: 14
clone size: -
CDR3 protein: CSVVGQGATYEQYF
CDR3 DNA: TGCAGCGTAGTGGGACAGGGGGCTACCTACGAGCAGTACTTC

V gene: TRBV5-1
D gene: TRBD1
J gene: TRBJ1-4
CDR3 length: 14
clone size: -
CDR3 protein: CASTPGDSTEKLFF
CDR3 DNA: TGCGCCAGCACCCCAGGGGACAGTACTGAAAAACTGTTTTTT

V gene: TRBV27
D gene: -
J gene: TRBJ1-5
CDR3 length: 13
clone size: -
CDR3 protein: CASSRYSNQPQHF
CDR3 DNA: TGTGCCAGCAGTCGTTATAGCAATCAGCCCCAGCATTTT

V gene: TRBV6-5
D gene: -
J gene: TRBJ2-5
CDR3 length: 15
clone size: -
CDR3 protein: CASIHSTGSGETQYF
CDR3 DNA: TGTGCCAGCATTCACTCTACAGGGTCGGGAGAGACCCAGTACTTC

V gene: TRBV7-2
D gene: TRBD2
J gene: TRBJ2-5
CDR3 length: 16
clone size: -
CDR3 protein: CASSSRLAGGQETQYF
CDR3 DNA: TGTGCCAGCAGCTCCCGTCTAGCGGGAGGGCAAGAGACCCAGTACTTC

V gene: TRBV6-1
D gene: TRBD1
J gene: TRBJ2-7
CDR3 length: 13
clone size: -
CDR3 protein: CASGRDRYYEQYF
CDR3 DNA: TGTGCCTCGGGCCGGGACAGGTACTACGAGCAGTACTTC

V gene: TRBV7-8
D gene: TRBD2
J gene: TRBJ2-5
CDR3 length: 18
clone size: -
CDR3 protein: CASSLALLAGEIGGTQYF
CDR3 DNA: TGTGCCAGCAGCTTAGCGCTACTAGCGGGAGAAATCGGTGGGACCCAGTACTTC

V gene: TRBV4-3
D gene: -
J gene: TRBJ1-2
CDR3 length: 12
clone size: -
CDR3 protein: CASSHAPGGYTF
CDR3 DNA: TGCGCCAGCAGCCATGCACCCGGTGGCTACACCTTC

V gene: TRBV4-1
D gene: TRBD1
J gene: TRBJ1-1
CDR3 length: 18
clone size: -
CDR3 protein: CASSQLGQGIGRDTEAFF
CDR3 DNA: TGCGCCAGCAGCCAGCTCGGACAGGGCATTGGGAGAGATACTGAAGCTTTCTTT

V gene: TRBV28
D gene: TRBD1
J gene: TRBJ1-4
CDR3 length: 14
clone size: -
CDR3 protein: CASSLKGAGEKLFF
CDR3 DNA: TGTGCCAGCAGTTTGAAGGGGGCAGGGGAAAAACTGTTTTTT

V gene: TRBV7-9
D gene: TRBD2
J gene: TRBJ2-1
CDR3 length: 15
clone size: -
CDR3 protein: CASSFSVLAGVPQFF
CDR3 DNA: TGTGCCAGCAGCTTTAGTGTCCTAGCGGGAGTCCCGCAGTTCTTC

V gene: TRBV9
D gene: -
J gene: TRBJ1-2
CDR3 length: 18
clone size: -
CDR3 protein: CASSVGGSRGPMNYGYTF
CDR3 DNA: TGTGCCAGCAGCGTAGGGGGTAGCAGGGGCCCCATGAACTATGGCTACACCTTC

V gene: TRBV7-9
D gene: -
J gene: TRBJ1-5
CDR3 length: 16
clone size: -
CDR3 protein: CASSLSGGAINQPQHF
CDR3 DNA: TGTGCCAGCAGCTTAAGCGGTGGTGCCATCAATCAGCCCCAGCATTTT

V gene: TRBV6-5
D gene: TRBD1
J gene: TRBJ1-2
CDR3 length: 15
clone size: -
CDR3 protein: CASSLIGTGMGGYTF
CDR3 DNA: TGTGCCAGCAGCCTTATTGGGACAGGGATGGGTGGCTACACCTTC

V gene: TRBV19
D gene: -
J gene: TRBJ1-5
CDR3 length: 13
clone size: -
CDR3 protein: CASSRGGPQPQHF
CDR3 DNA: TGTGCCAGTAGTAGAGGGGGTCCGCAGCCCCAGCATTTT

V gene: TRBV29-1
D gene: -
J gene: TRBJ1-2
CDR3 length: 13
clone size: -
CDR3 protein: CSVEARQGGGYTF
CDR3 DNA: TGCAGCGTTGAAGCTCGGCAGGGTGGTGGCTACACCTTC

V gene: TRBV7-2
D gene: TRBD1
J gene: TRBJ2-7
CDR3 length: 14
clone size: -
CDR3 protein: CASSFGTESYEQYF
CDR3 DNA: TGTGCCAGCAGCTTCGGGACAGAGAGCTACGAGCAGTACTTC

V gene: TRBV6-4
D gene: -
J gene: TRBJ2-5
CDR3 length: 14
clone size: -
CDR3 protein: CASRLASGSGTQYF
CDR3 DNA: TGTGCCAGCCGGCTGGCCTCAGGGTCTGGGACCCAGTACTTC

V gene: TRBV5-6
D gene: -
J gene: TRBJ2-5
CDR3 length: 13
clone size: once
CDR3 protein: CASSFGISGTQYF
CDR3 DNA: TGTGCCAGCAGCTTTGGAATCTCAGGAACCCAGTACTTC

V gene: TRBV30
D gene: -
J gene: TRBJ1-1
CDR3 length: 17
clone size: once
CDR3 protein: CAWSPTRMRAGGTEAFF
CDR3 DNA: TGTGCCTGGAGTCCTACCCGCATGAGGGCCGGGGGCACTGAAGCTTTCTTT

V gene: TRBV30
D gene: -
J gene: TRBJ1-1
CDR3 length: 20
clone size: few
CDR3 protein: CAWSVRGGINKAGENTEAFF
CDR3 DNA: TGTGCCTGGAGTGTAAGGGGTGGAATTAATAAGGCAGGGGAGAACACTGAAGCTTTCTTT

V gene: TRBV4-1
D gene: TRBD2
J gene: TRBJ2-1
CDR3 length: 15
clone size: once
CDR3 protein: CASSGSSGVHNEQFF
CDR3 DNA: TGCGCCAGCAGCGGCAGTAGCGGGGTACACAATGAGCAGTTCTTC

V gene: TRBV28
D gene: TRBD1
J gene: TRBJ1-2
CDR3 length: 14
clone size: -
CDR3 protein: CASSAGTGVVGYTF
CDR3 DNA: TGTGCCAGCAGTGCCGGGACAGGGGTTGTCGGCTACACCTTC

V gene: TRBV30
D gene: -
J gene: TRBJ1-1
CDR3 length: 14
clone size: -
CDR3 protein: CAWSPGTPYTEAFF
CDR3 DNA: TGTGCCTGGAGTCCCGGGACACCATATACTGAAGCTTTCTTT

V gene: TRBV30
D gene: -
J gene: TRBJ2-5
CDR3 length: 13
clone size: -
CDR3 protein: CAWSVGGQETQYF
CDR3 DNA: TGTGCCTGGAGTGTAGGGGGTCAAGAGACCCAGTACTTC

V gene: TRBV13
D gene: -
J gene: TRBJ2-5
CDR3 length: 14
clone size: -
CDR3 protein: CASSLVTVQETQYF
CDR3 DNA: TGTGCCAGCAGCTTAGTGACAGTACAAGAGACCCAGTACTTC

V gene: TRBV4-1
D gene: TRBD1
J gene: TRBJ2-2
CDR3 length: 18
clone size: -
CDR3 protein: CASSQERAGGSNTGELFF
CDR3 DNA: TGCGCCAGCAGCCAAGAGAGGGCAGGGGGCTCGAACACCGGGGAGCTGTTTTTT

V gene: TRBV6-6
D gene: -
J gene: TRBJ2-2
CDR3 length: 16
clone size: -
CDR3 protein: CASSYFGAPNTGELFF
CDR3 DNA: TGTGCCAGCAGTTATTTTGGGGCCCCGAACACCGGGGAGCTGTTTTTT

V gene: TRBV9
D gene: TRBD2
J gene: TRBJ2-1
CDR3 length: 16
clone size: -
CDR3 protein: CASSVGLAESYNEQFF
CDR3 DNA: TGTGCCAGCAGCGTAGGTCTAGCGGAGTCCTACAATGAGCAGTTCTTC

V gene: TRBV10-3
D gene: -
J gene: TRBJ2-7
CDR3 length: 12
clone size: -
CDR3 protein: CAISAGTYEQYF
CDR3 DNA: TGTGCCATCAGTGCAGGGACCTACGAGCAGTACTTC

V gene: TRBV28
D gene: TRBD2
J gene: TRBJ2-7
CDR3 length: 15
clone size: -
CDR3 protein: CASKPLAGVSYEQYF
CDR3 DNA: TGTGCCAGCAAACCCTTAGCGGGAGTAAGCTACGAGCAGTACTTC

V gene: TRBV29-1
D gene: TRBD2
J gene: TRBJ2-1
CDR3 length: 16
clone size: -
CDR3 protein: CSVEESEAGGYNEQFF
CDR3 DNA: TGCAGCGTTGAAGAAAGTGAGGCGGGAGGGTACAATGAGCAGTTCTTC

V gene: TRBV5-1
D gene: TRBD1
J gene: TRBJ1-2
CDR3 length: 15
clone size: -
CDR3 protein: CASSPGDRATYGYTF
CDR3 DNA: TGCGCCAGCAGCCCAGGGGACAGGGCCACATATGGCTACACCTTC

V gene: TRBV19
D gene: -
J gene: TRBJ2-7
CDR3 length: 13
clone size: -
CDR3 protein: CASSMRVFYEQYF
CDR3 DNA: TGTGCCAGTAGTATGCGCGTATTCTACGAGCAGTACTTC

V gene: TRBV5-6
D gene: -
J gene: TRBJ1-1
CDR3 length: 15
clone size: -
CDR3 protein: CASSLERRIGTEAFF
CDR3 DNA: TGTGCCAGCAGCTTGGAAAGGAGGATCGGCACTGAAGCTTTCTTT

V gene: TRBV7-3
D gene: TRBD2
J gene: TRBJ2-3
CDR3 length: 18
clone size: -
CDR3 protein: CASSFPGLAGGTGDTQYF
CDR3 DNA: TGTGCCAGCAGCTTTCCCGGGCTAGCGGGAGGGACGGGAGATACGCAGTATTTT

V gene: TRBV5-1
D gene: TRBD2
J gene: TRBJ2-1
CDR3 length: 17
clone size: -
CDR3 protein: CASSLTTGLAGGFEQFF
CDR3 DNA: TGCGCCAGCAGCTTGACAACCGGACTAGCGGGAGGATTCGAGCAGTTCTTC

V gene: TRBV28
D gene: -
J gene: TRBJ2-1
CDR3 length: 17
clone size: few
CDR3 protein: CASSLFAGGSSYNEQFF
CDR3 DNA: TGTGCCAGCAGTTTATTCGCAGGGGGGAGCTCCTACAATGAGCAGTTCTTC

V gene: TRBV12-5
D gene: TRBD1
J gene: TRBJ1-5
CDR3 length: 15
clone size: few
CDR3 protein: CASGLGTGEGQPQHF
CDR3 DNA: TGTGCTAGTGGTCTAGGGACAGGAGAGGGTCAGCCCCAGCATTTT